This T cell receptor beta chain was recorded in a study of blood T cell repertoires in COVID-19. Turning to the study itself: Researchers got acute and convalescent COVID-19 samples from the United States, Italy and Spain. T cells, B-cell-depleted T cells, or PBMCs provided the cDNA or gDNA that served as material.

Methods used by the authors: How many nucleated cells were present was estimated from reference gene primer amplification. Only in-frame clones appear in the TCRdb table, and some are missing; sequencing was by immunoSEQ multiplex PCR. That table furnishes V, J and clone size, whereas the DNA furnished D and trimming. The sample lists roughly 230,000 clones; 65% to 85% were seen once. The sequence derives from a middle-aged man with active or convalescent COVID-19. The sequenced sample consisted of peripheral blood.

The CDR3 loop is CASSRTDSGNTIYF. CDR3 DNA sequence: TGTGCCAGCAGTAGGACAGACTCTGGAAACACCATATATTTT. The J gene is TRBJ1-3, the V gene TRBV6-5; TRBD1 is a possible D gene (6 bases). Germline V gene data show CDR1 as MNHEY and CDR2 as SVGAGI. Trimming left V 5 bases short and J 0 bases short, with 8 bases between. This CDR3 spans 14 amino acids.